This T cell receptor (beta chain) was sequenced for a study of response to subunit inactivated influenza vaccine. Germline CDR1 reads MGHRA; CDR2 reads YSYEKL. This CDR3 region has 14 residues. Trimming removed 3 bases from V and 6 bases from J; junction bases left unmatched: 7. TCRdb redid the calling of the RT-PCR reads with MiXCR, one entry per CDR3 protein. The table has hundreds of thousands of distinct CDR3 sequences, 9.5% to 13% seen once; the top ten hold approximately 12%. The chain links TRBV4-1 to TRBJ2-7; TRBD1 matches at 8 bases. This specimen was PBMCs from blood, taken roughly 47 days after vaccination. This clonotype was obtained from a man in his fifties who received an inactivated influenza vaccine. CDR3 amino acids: CASSQRTGLGEQYF. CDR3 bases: TGCGCCAGCAGCCAGAGGACAGGGCTGGGCGAGCAGTACTTC.